The 21 T cell receptor beta chains below were found in one sample sequenced in a study of T cells in Graves' hyperthyroidism and ophthalmopathy. It was RNA transcripts that yielded the amplified TCR beta CDR3 regions. HTBI primers drove first-round RT-PCR of the TCR CDR3. TCRdb itself ran the multiplex PCR reads through MiXCR, one entry per CDR3 protein. The table lists fewer than 600,000 distinct CDR3 sequences, 12% to 15% of them singletons. The sequenced material came from blood. Every receptor here comes from a woman in her 40s with Graves' hyperthyroidism.

This clonotype was seen ten or more times. The chain links TRBV28 to TRBJ2-4; no firm D call. Trimming took 3 bases from V and 0 from J, leaving 12 bases between them. Germline V CDR1 and CDR2: MDHEN, SYDVKM. The CDR3 extends over 16 amino acids. CDR3 sequence (DNA): TGTGCCAGCAGTTTGGATACGGCCATAGCCAAAAACATTCAGTACTTC. Residues: CASSLDTAIAKNIQYF.

This clonotype was counted at least ten times. CDR3 bases: TGTGCCAGCAGTCCGGGGACTCGCTGGTCTGGCTACACCTTC. Translated, it gives CASSPGTRWSGYTF. V usage is TRBV12-3 or TRBV12-4 and J usage is TRBJ1-2, with a weak D call TRBD1 (5 bases). The CDR3 sequence is 14 residues long. V was clipped by 5 bases and J by 7 bases, with 17 bases between them.

J is TRBJ2-7 and V is TRBV18; either TRBD1 or TRBD2 may supply D (6 bases each). V lost 3 bases and J lost 4, with 19 bases in between. This CDR3 contains 16 residues. Germline V gives CDR1 KGHSH, CDR2 LQKENI. The CDR3 nucleotides read TGTGCCAGCTCACCGTACCCTCAACGGGGGCTATACGAGCAGTACTTC. It codes for CASSPYPQRGLYEQYF.

This clonotype came up many times. V is TRBV20-1 and J is TRBJ2-7, with D maybe TRBD2 (6 bases). V was clipped by 4 bases and J by 0 bases, with 16 bases between them. The CDR3 contains 15 residues. In germline, CDR1 is DFQATT, CDR2 SNEGSKA (reference sequence). Written as DNA, the CDR3 is TGCAGTGCTATATCTACTAGCCTAAGCTCCTACGAGCAGTACTTC. Encoded protein: CSAISTSLSSYEQYF.

This chain connects TRBV9 to TRBJ1-4; 9 bases line up with TRBD1. The V segment lost 2 bases and the J segment 4 bases; nucleotides outside the gene matches: 6. Germline CDR1 reads SGDLS; CDR2 reads YYNGEE. This CDR3 is built from 16 residues. CDR3 bases: TGTGCCAGCAGCGTGGGGGGACAGGGAGGTAATGAAAAACTGTTTTTT. Amino acids: CASSVGGQGGNEKLFF.

This clonotype was counted between two and nine times. This rearrangement joins TRBV19 to TRBJ2-1, with TRBD2 identical over 7 bases. The V gene end was trimmed by 7 bases and the J gene end by 3 bases; junction bases not matched to a gene: 15. This CDR3 is 17 amino acids long. Germline V gene data show CDR1 as LNHDA and CDR2 as SQIVND (reference sequence). The CDR3 region is CASTSTLGGRYYNEQFF. The DNA of the CDR3 is TGTGCCAGTACTTCCACCCTCGGCGGGAGATACTACAATGAGCAGTTCTTC.

This clonotype has at least ten counts. The chain uses TRBV6-1 and TRBJ1-1, with 8 positions matching TRBD1. CDR3 size: 13 residues. Trimming at V came to 4 bases and at J to 4 bases, leaving 2 bases not matched to a gene. Germline assignment: CDR1 MNHNS and CDR2 SASEGT. The CDR3 DNA is TGTGCCAGCAGTGGTACAGGGGGCACTGAAGCTTTCTTT. It codes for CASSGTGGTEAFF.

In its sample, this clonotype was seen many times. V and J are TRBV3-1 and TRBJ2-1; D is possibly TRBD2 (7 bases). This CDR3 comprises 15 residues. The germline V gene encodes CDR1 LGHDT and CDR2 YNNKEL (reference sequence). V gave up 3 bases and J gave up 7 bases, with 16 bases separating them. CDR3 nucleotide sequence: TGTGCCAGCAGCCAGAGGGGGGGAGCCCTTAATGAGCAGTTCTTC. Translation gives CASSQRGGALNEQFF.

This clonotype has at least ten counts. V and J are TRBV7-2 and TRBJ1-4; D is unresolved. This CDR3 is 15 amino acids long. CDR1 and CDR2 from the germline V gene are SGHTA and FQGNSA. The V and J ends lost 1 base and 7 bases respectively, with 13 bases between them. CDR3 DNA: TGTGCCAGCAGCTTAGGGGTAGGATTGAGTGAAAAACTGTTTTTT. Protein product: CASSLGVGLSEKLFF.

This clonotype was seen repeatedly, ten times or more. The chain recombines TRBV5-6 with TRBJ2-1; maybe TRBD2 (5 bases). The CDR3 runs to 14 residues. With 4 bases removed from V and 4 bases from J, the gap between germline ends came to 12 bases. The germline gives CDR1 SGHDT, CDR2 YYEEEE. For the CDR3, the DNA is TGTGCCAGCAGCCGGGATGCCCTATACAATGAGCAGTTCTTC. It specifies CASSRDALYNEQFF.

This clonotype was seen ten or more times. This chain connects TRBV20-1 to TRBJ1-2; 8 bases are a match to TRBD1. The CDR3 spans 14 residues. The germline V gene encodes CDR1 DFQATT and CDR2 SNEGSKA (reference sequence). V lost 3 bases and J lost 8; bases outside the gene matches: 11. The CDR3 region is CSASERQGPSGYTF. The CDR3 region has the DNA TGCAGTGCTAGCGAAAGACAGGGGCCAAGCGGCTACACCTTC.

This clonotype was recorded many times. This sequence joins TRBV19 and TRBJ1-5; D is possibly TRBD1 (5 bases). V was cut by 4 bases and J by 1 base, with 11 bases left in between. Germline loops: CDR1 LNHDA, CDR2 SQIVND (reference sequence). This CDR3 is built from 15 residues. CDR3 in amino acids: CASSTPQGSNQPQHF. The CDR3 DNA reads TGTGCCAGTAGTACCCCTCAGGGAAGCAATCAGCCCCAGCATTTT.

This chain joins TRBV6-1 and TRBJ2-2; 7 bases match TRBD2. Germline V gene sequence: CDR1 MNHNS, CDR2 SASEGT. V lost 6 bases and J lost 1; bases outside the gene matches: 5. The length of the CDR3 is 15 residues. CDR3 loop: CASRITSENTGELFF. The CDR3 DNA sequence: TGTGCCAGCAGAATCACTAGCGAGAACACCGGGGAGCTGTTTTTT.

This clonotype was seen many times. V gene TRBV6-1 combines with J gene TRBJ2-3; 9 bases map to TRBD1. The CDR3 totals 17 residues. Per germline, CDR1 MNHNS and CDR2 SASEGT. V lost 5 bases to trimming and J lost 1 base; unmatched junction nucleotides: 10. This chain's CDR3 is CASSYATRDRGTDTQYF. In DNA, the CDR3 is TGTGCCAGCAGTTACGCCACCCGGGACAGGGGCACAGATACGCAGTATTTT.

This clonotype was counted at least ten times. The rearrangement joins TRBV7-9 to TRBJ2-1; D gene ambiguous. This CDR3 spans 15 amino acids. The V and J ends lost 3 bases and 3 bases respectively, with 12 bases between them. In germline, CDR1 is SEHNR, CDR2 FQNEAQ (reference sequence). The chain's CDR3 is CASSFPRALYNEQFF. In nucleotides, the CDR3 is TGTGCCAGCAGCTTTCCAAGGGCACTCTACAATGAGCAGTTCTTC.

This chain links TRBV6-5 with TRBJ2-3; 7 nucleotides align to TRBD1. Germline V lookup: CDR1 MNHEY, CDR2 SVGAGI. The CDR3 has 14 residues. J was trimmed by 0 bases and V by 5 bases; bases with no gene match: 2. The CDR3 DNA sequence: TGTGCCAGCAGTAACAGGGGAAGCACAGATACGCAGTATTTT. Protein: CASSNRGSTDTQYF.

This chain connects TRBV4-1 to TRBJ2-7; 7 bases map to TRBD1. Trimming removed 4 bases from V and 4 bases from J; junction bases left unmatched: 16. The CDR3 runs to 17 residues. Germline loops: CDR1 MGHRA, CDR2 YSYEKL. CDR3 protein: CASSPLSNTGVGYEQYF. The CDR3 bases are TGCGCCAGCAGCCCCCTTAGCAATACAGGGGTAGGTTACGAGCAGTACTTC.

This clonotype was recorded a few times. The chain joins TRBV10-3 to TRBJ1-1, with D possibly TRBD1 on 5 matching bases. Germline CDR1 and CDR2: ENHRY and SYGVKD. The CDR3 consists of 13 residues. V was cut by 3 bases and J by 5 bases, with 10 bases left in between. The CDR3 reads CAISDEGMTEAFF. CDR3 in DNA: TGTGCCATCAGTGACGAGGGGATGACTGAAGCTTTCTTT.

In its sample, this clonotype was seen many times. One end of the junction is discordant with germline, which a read error may explain. The chain couples TRBV2 to TRBJ1-6; D not certain. The length of the CDR3 is 15 residues. Germline CDR1 and CDR2: SNHLY and FYNNEI. CDR3 nucleotide sequence: TGTGCCAGCAGGGAAGGGCCGGGCTATAATTCACCCCTCCACTTT. It is translated as CASREGPGYNSPLHF.

This clonotype was detected ten times or more. The V call is TRBV12-3 or TRBV12-4, the J call TRBJ1-5; TRBD1 agrees at 7 bases. The V gene end was trimmed by 8 bases and the J gene end by 6 bases; junction bases not matched to a gene: 10. The CDR3 has 14 amino acids. For the CDR3, the DNA is TGTGCCAGCCGACGGGAGGGGGCAAGTCAGCCCCAGCATTTT. Translation: CASRREGASQPQHF.

The genes are TRBV29-1 and TRBJ1-2; possibly TRBD1 for D (5 bases). The CDR3 runs 13 residues. Germline V gives CDR1 SQVTM, CDR2 ANQGSEA. The CDR3 is CGSYVGANYGYTF. CDR3 coding DNA: TGCGGATCGTATGTGGGGGCTAACTATGGCTACACCTTC. The full variable domain, rest sourced from reference TRBV29-1 and TRBJ1-2, is SAVISQKPSRDICQRGTSLTIQCQVDSQVTMMFWYRQQPGQSLTLIATANQGSEATYESGFVIDKFPISRPNLTFSTLTVSNMSPEDSSIYLCGSYVGANYGYTFGSGTRLTVV.